This T cell receptor beta chain appears in the sequencing data of a study of spatial heterogeneity in lung cancer. TCRdb reanalysed the 5' RACE reads using MiXCR and keeps one entry per CDR3 protein. This sample yields about 24,000 distinct CDR3 sequences, of which about 3.5% are seen a single time; about 30% belongs to the top ten. Trimming removed 6 bases from V and 6 bases from J; junction bases left unmatched: 8. The germline CDR1 and CDR2 sequences are SEHNR and FQNEAQ (reference sequence). The CDR3 runs 14 residues. This clonotype came up many times. Indicated time point: sample taken at primary tumor resection.

The receptor was isolated from a female donor with early-stage non-small cell lung cancer. This sample comprised PBMCs, obtained at surgery. The gene calls are TRBV7-9 and TRBJ2-3; 8 bases are shared with TRBD1. CDR3: CASRDRVGKDTQYF. The CDR3 region has the DNA TGTGCCAGCAGGGACAGGGTCGGTAAGGATACGCAGTATTTT.